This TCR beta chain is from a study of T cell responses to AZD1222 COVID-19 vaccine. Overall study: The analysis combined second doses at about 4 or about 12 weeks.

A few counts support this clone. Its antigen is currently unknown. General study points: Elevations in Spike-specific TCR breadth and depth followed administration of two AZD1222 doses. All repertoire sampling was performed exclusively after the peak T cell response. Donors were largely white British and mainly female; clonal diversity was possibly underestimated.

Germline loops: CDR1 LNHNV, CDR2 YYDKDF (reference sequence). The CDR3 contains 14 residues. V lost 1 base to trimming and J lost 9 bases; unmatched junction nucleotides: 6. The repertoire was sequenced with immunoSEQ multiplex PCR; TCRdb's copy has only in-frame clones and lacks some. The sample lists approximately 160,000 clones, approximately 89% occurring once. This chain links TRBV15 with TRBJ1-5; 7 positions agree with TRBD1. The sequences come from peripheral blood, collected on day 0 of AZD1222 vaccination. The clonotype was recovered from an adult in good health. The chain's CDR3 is CATSRVTGLVPQHF. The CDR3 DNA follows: TGTGCCACCAGCAGAGTGACAGGGTTAGTGCCCCAGCATTTT.